A single sample gave rise to the 3 T cell receptor beta chains below, sequenced in a study of OX40 agonist ivuxolimab in advanced cancers. Measured with immunoSEQ multiplex PCR; TCRdb has only the in-frame clones, and not every one. The table has about 8,000 clones, around 90% seen once. Here the sequenced sample was CD4+ or CD8+ T cells sorted from blood, taken in a trial of the OX40 agonist ivuxolimab. Receptors were obtained from an adult with an advanced solid tumor such as melanoma, head and neck, liver or kidney cancer.

This clone was seen only once. V usage is TRBV15 and J usage is TRBJ2-3; 9 bases agree with TRBD2. The CDR3 totals 18 residues. V lost 2 bases, J lost 0 bases, and 9 bases stayed unmatched. Germline V gene data show CDR1 as LNHNV and CDR2 as YYDKDF (reference sequence). The CDR3 region is CATSRPTTTSGSTDTQYF. In DNA, the CDR3 is TGTGCCACCAGCAGACCCACGACCACTAGCGGGAGCACAGATACGCAGTATTTT.

The V and J genes are TRBV9 and TRBJ1-1, with 10 bases that match TRBD1. This CDR3 spans 14 amino acids. Germline CDR1 and CDR2: SGDLS and YYNGEE. V trimming: 4 bases; J trimming: 5 bases; junction bases outside the gene matches: 5. The CDR3 region is CASSTRDRGTEAFF. The DNA of the CDR3 is TGTGCCAGCAGCACCCGGGACAGGGGAACTGAAGCTTTCTTT.

This chain links TRBV6-5 with TRBJ2-5; TRBD2 matches 13 bases. V lost 8 bases, J lost 1 base, and 4 bases stayed unmatched. CDR1 and CDR2 (germline): MNHEY, SVGAGI. The CDR3 has 15 amino acids. CDR3 bases: TGTGCCAGCGGGGGGACTAGCGGGGCCCAAGAGACCCAGTACTTC. Translated, it gives CASGGTSGAQETQYF.